The 27 T cell receptor beta chains below were found in one sample sequenced in a study of CD8 T cells in ankylosing spondylitis (TCRdb year 2017). The paper as a whole reports these results and caveats: A TCR beta motif of several highly homologous amino acid variants appeared characteristic of blood from ankylosing spondylitis patients.

Their antigen targets remain unknown. The library was produced with 5' RACE. Sequencing relied on an Illumina HiSeq 2500. The raw public reads went through TCRdb reprocessing: fastp at Q25, MiXCR clone calling, in-frame beta chains kept. Under each unique CDR3 protein, matching rows form one entry showing the most common genes and DNA. The sample table records 450,000 to 550,000 distinct CDR3 sequences; about 5.2% of these occur just once. The ten largest clones capture under 4.5% of the sample. Sequencing used blood, either unsorted or a sorted T cell fraction (not recorded which). These receptors were taken from a male donor with ankylosing spondylitis.

This clonotype has ten or more counts. V usage is TRBV25-1 and J usage is TRBJ2-3, with unresolved D. Germline V gene lookup returns CDR1 MGHDK and CDR2 SYGVNS. V was clipped by 1 base and J by 0 bases, with 5 bases between them. This CDR3 spans 14 amino acids. The CDR3 sequence is CASSESQSTDTQYF. DNA of the CDR3: TGTGCCAGCAGTGAATCTCAGAGCACAGATACGCAGTATTTT.

This clonotype has more than one count but fewer than ten. The gene calls are TRBV29-1 and TRBJ2-5, with a weak D call TRBD2 (6 bases). This CDR3 spans 11 amino acids. The V and J ends lost 5 bases and 5 bases respectively, with 9 bases between them. CDR1 is SQVTM and CDR2 is ANQGSEA in the germline V gene. CDR3 residues: CSVPSGETQYF. CDR3 bases: TGCAGCGTTCCCAGCGGGGAGACCCAGTACTTC.

The chain carries TRBV7-9 and TRBJ2-2; 9 nucleotides match TRBD1. This CDR3 has 16 residues. Germline CDR1 is SEHNR and CDR2 is FQNEAQ (reference sequence). The junction had 9 bases not matched to a gene; V was cut back by 5 bases and J by 5 bases. In nucleotides, the CDR3 is TGTGCCAGCAGCCCCTACAGGGGGCAGGGGACCGGGGAGCTGTTTTTT. Its protein product is CASSPYRGQGTGELFF.

The rearrangement joins TRBV6-1 to TRBJ2-2; D not certain. CDR1 is MNHNS and CDR2 is SASEGT in the germline V gene. CDR3 size: 15 residues. The V end lost 4 bases, the J end lost 6 bases, and 15 bases lay between the germline ends. In DNA, the CDR3 is TGTGCCAGCAGTGGCCGTGGGCCCCGATCCGGGGAGCTGTTTTTT. Residues: CASSGRGPRSGELFF.

This clonotype was detected many times. The chain is built from TRBV10-1 and TRBJ2-7; D might be TRBD2 (6 bases). Trimming pared 0 bases from V and 2 bases from J, leaving 14 bases between. In germline, CDR1 is WNHNN, CDR2 SYGVQD (reference sequence). This CDR3 comprises 16 residues. The CDR3 DNA sequence: TGCGCCAGCAGTGAGTCTAGCGGCTTCCGCACCTACGAGCAGTACTTC. Its translation: CASSESSGFRTYEQYF.

This clonotype was found many times. The chain uses TRBV25-1 and TRBJ1-4; D might be TRBD1 (5 bases). V lost 5 bases to trimming and J lost 0 bases, with 13 bases between them. The germline CDR1 and CDR2 sequences are MGHDK and SYGVNS. The CDR3 has 16 amino acids. The CDR3 protein is CASSTRGVATNEKLFF. The CDR3, as DNA: TGTGCCAGCAGTACTCGGGGGGTTGCAACTAATGAAAAACTGTTTTTT.

This clonotype appeared many times. CDR3 protein: CASSLEGGYEKLFF. DNA for the CDR3: TGCGCCAGCAGCTTGGAAGGGGGCTATGAAAAACTGTTTTTT. The chain employs TRBV5-1 and TRBJ1-4; 7 nucleotides match TRBD1. The CDR3 runs 14 residues. V dropped 0 bases and J dropped 6; count of bases not matched to a gene: 2. From germline, CDR1 is SGHRS and CDR2 YFSETQ.

This clonotype was seen ten or more times. This chain links TRBV24-1 with TRBJ1-2; D might be TRBD1 (5 bases). CDR3 length: 11 amino acids. Germline V lookup: CDR1 KGHDR, CDR2 SFDVKD. The V gene lost 7 bases and the J gene lost 14 bases, with 16 bases spanning the gap. In DNA, the CDR3 is TGTGCCACCAGGGGACCTCCCATCGGGACCTTC. It translates to CATRGPPIGTF.

This clonotype came up many times. V is TRBV20-1 and J is TRBJ1-1; 8 bases agree with TRBD1. The CDR3 has 15 residues. Per the germline V gene, CDR1 is DFQATT and CDR2 is SNEGSKA (reference sequence). V lost 0 bases to trimming and J lost 5 bases; unmatched junction nucleotides: 8. The CDR3 sequence: CSARDVLGQGTEAFF. The CDR3 DNA sequence: TGCAGTGCTAGAGATGTACTTGGACAGGGAACTGAAGCTTTCTTT.

This clonotype was observed at least ten times. V usage is TRBV11-2 and J usage is TRBJ2-6; TRBD2 aligns across 7 bases. CDR1 is SGHAT and CDR2 is FQNNGV in the germline V gene. V lost 5 bases to trimming and J lost 3 bases; unmatched junction nucleotides: 4. The CDR3 consists of 15 residues. DNA for the CDR3: TGTGCCAGCAGCCTACGGGAGGTTGGGGCCAACGTCCTGACTTTC. Its translation is CASSLREVGANVLTF. The full variable domain, its missing parts supplied by reference TRBV11-2 and TRBJ2-6, is EAGVAQSPRYKIIEKRQSVAFWCNPISGHATLYWYQQILGQGPKLLIQFQNNGVVDDSQLPKDRFSAERLKGVDSTLKIQPAKLEDSAVYLCASSLREVGANVLTFGAGSRLTVL.

This clonotype was observed many times. This chain connects TRBV28 to TRBJ2-7; D is possibly TRBD1 (6 bases). Germline-derived CDR1 and CDR2 are MDHEN and SYDVKM. The V and J ends lost 6 bases and 3 bases respectively, with 15 bases between them. This CDR3 region has 14 residues. CDR3 region: CASRITGQIYEQYF. CDR3 nucleotide sequence: TGTGCCAGCAGGATAACGGGACAAATCTACGAGCAGTACTTC.

V gene TRBV15 combines with J gene TRBJ2-1; possible D gene TRBD2, 6 bases. The V gene lost 8 bases and the J gene lost 1 base, with 15 bases spanning the gap. Germline V gene data show CDR1 as LNHNV and CDR2 as YYDKDF (reference sequence). The CDR3 contains 15 residues. The DNA of the CDR3 is TGTGCCACCCAGCGGCGGGATCCATCCTACAATGAGCAGTTCTTC. It translates to CATQRRDPSYNEQFF.

This clonotype appeared many times. The rearrangement links TRBV7-9 to TRBJ1-4; 8 nucleotides align to TRBD1. This CDR3 is built from 14 residues. Germline V gene data show CDR1 as SEHNR and CDR2 as FQNEAQ (reference sequence). With 2 bases clipped from V and 8 bases from J, the junction kept 4 bases outside the gene matches. CDR3 sequence reads: CASSLQGAREKLFF. CDR3 DNA sequence: TGTGCCAGCAGCTTACAGGGGGCGAGGGAAAAACTGTTTTTT.

The rearrangement joins TRBV7-2 to TRBJ1-1, with D unresolved. CDR3 length equals 14 residues. V lost 1 base to trimming and J lost 5 bases, with 11 bases between them. Per the germline V gene, CDR1 is SGHTA and CDR2 is FQGNSA. The CDR3 DNA is TGTGCCAGCAGCTTAGTTCAGGCTGGAACTGAAGCTTTCTTT. This sequence encodes CASSLVQAGTEAFF.

This clonotype was counted many times. The rearrangement uses TRBV29-1 and TRBJ2-1; TRBD2 matches at 9 bases. CDR3 size: 17 residues. CDR1 is SQVTM, CDR2 ANQGSEA, per germline. After removal of 6 bases from V and 7 bases from J, the junction contained 19 bases not matched to a gene. The DNA for the CDR3 is TGCAGCGTCCAACCGAACGGGGGAGCGGGAGGATTTAATGAGCAGTTCTTC. Protein: CSVQPNGGAGGFNEQFF.

This clonotype was detected many times. The chain carries TRBV5-5 and TRBJ2-1; D uncertain. This CDR3 region has 14 residues. CDR1 is SGHKS, CDR2 YYEKEE, per germline (reference sequence). V lost 4 bases and J 4 bases, leaving 12 bases between the germline ends. CDR3 in amino acids: CASSGWHRYNEQFF. The CDR3, as DNA: TGTGCCAGCAGCGGCTGGCACCGTTACAATGAGCAGTTCTTC.

Many counts were recorded for this clonotype. The chain combines TRBV4-3 with TRBJ2-1, with D hard to call. The CDR3 consists of 15 residues. Trimming stripped 2 bases from V and 7 bases from J, with 15 bases between. Per the germline V gene, CDR1 is LGHNA and CDR2 is YSLEER. DNA of the CDR3: TGCGCCAGCAGCCAAATAAGAGTCGCCGGGAATGAGCAGTTCTTC. Translation gives CASSQIRVAGNEQFF.

This clonotype was seen ten or more times. This chain links TRBV12-3 or TRBV12-4 with TRBJ2-1; 8 bases agree with TRBD2. The CDR3 covers 15 residues. With V trimmed by 1 base and J by 6 bases, 5 bases remained unmatched. The chain's CDR3 is CASSLGAGRANEQFF. CDR3 DNA: TGTGCCAGCAGTTTAGGGGCCGGGAGGGCCAATGAGCAGTTCTTC.

This clonotype was counted at least ten times. The rearrangement joins TRBV5-1 to TRBJ2-1; no clear D gene. V dropped 0 bases and J dropped 0 bases, with 10 bases sitting between them. CDR1 is SGHRS and CDR2 is YFSETQ in the germline V gene. The CDR3 runs to 16 residues. As DNA, the CDR3 is TGCGCCAGCAGCTTGGGAGTTTCAAGCTCCTACAATGAGCAGTTCTTC. It is translated as CASSLGVSSSYNEQFF.

This clonotype was seen many times. J is TRBJ2-5 and V is TRBV7-2; tentatively, D is TRBD1 or TRBD2 (6 bases each). V was cut by 3 bases and J by 5 bases, with 13 bases left in between. This CDR3 has 14 amino acids. Per the germline V gene, CDR1 is SGHTA and CDR2 is FQGNSA. CDR3 bases: TGTGCCAGCAGCTTGGGGGGCTCCCAGGAGACCCAGTACTTC. It yields the protein CASSLGGSQETQYF. Full variable domain (remainder filled in from reference TRBV7-2 and TRBJ2-5): GAGVSQSPSNKVTEKGKDVELRCDPISGHTALYWYRQSLGQGLEFLIYFQGNSAPDKSGLPSDRFSAERTGGSVSTLTIQRTQQEDSAVYLCASSLGGSQETQYFGPGTRLLVL.

This clonotype was counted ten times or more. The chain recombines TRBV20-1 with TRBJ2-4; possibly TRBD1 or TRBD2 for D (6 bases each). Trimming stripped 5 bases from V and 0 bases from J, with 11 bases between. Germline CDR1 DFQATT, CDR2 SNEGSKA (reference sequence). The CDR3 runs 14 residues. CDR3 bases: TGCAGTGCTCAATGGGGGGCAGCCAAAAACATTCAGTACTTC. Translating it yields CSAQWGAAKNIQYF.

This clonotype occurred many times. This chain links TRBV4-1 with TRBJ2-1; a possible D gene is TRBD2 (8 bases). Trimming removed 1 base at V and 10 bases at J, with 29 bases between. The CDR3 runs to 19 residues. Germline CDR1 and CDR2: MGHRA and YSYEKL. CDR3 protein: CASSQGNRGIRSGSREQFF. The DNA of the CDR3 is TGCGCCAGCAGCCAAGGGAACAGGGGAATTCGAAGCGGGAGTAGGGAGCAGTTCTTC.

The sample holds a few counts of this clonotype. The chain is built from TRBV5-5 and TRBJ2-3; D is unresolved. CDR1 and CDR2 (germline): SGHKS, YYEKEE (reference sequence). The CDR3 runs 15 residues. The germline V and J ends were trimmed by 4 bases and 3 bases, with 15 bases remaining between them. CDR3: CASSKGRTATDTQYF. In nucleotides, the CDR3 is TGTGCCAGCAGCAAAGGACGGACGGCTACAGATACGCAGTATTTT.

The chain combines TRBV30 with TRBJ2-1; 10 nucleotides align to TRBD1. The CDR3 has 16 residues. The V and J ends lost 0 bases and 4 bases, in that order; junction bases with no gene match: 6. CDR1 and CDR2 (germline): GTSNPN, SVGIG (reference sequence). Here the CDR3 reads CAWSVLRDRGYNEQFF. The CDR3 coding sequence is TGTGCCTGGAGTGTATTAAGGGACAGGGGATACAATGAGCAGTTCTTC.

This clonotype was found many times. The chain joins TRBV27 to TRBJ2-7; weak D call: TRBD2 (6 bases). From germline, CDR1 is MNHEY and CDR2 SMNVEV (reference sequence). V was trimmed by 2 bases and J by 0 bases, leaving 11 bases between them. This CDR3 spans 15 amino acids. The CDR3 region has the DNA TGTGCCAGCAGTTTAAGGGACTCGCTCTCCTACGAGCAGTACTTC. Protein: CASSLRDSLSYEQYF.

The sample holds many counts of this clonotype. This chain connects TRBV10-3 to TRBJ2-7, with 7 bases fitting TRBD2. Germline CDR1 and CDR2: ENHRY and SYGVKD. CDR3 length equals 15 residues. V gave up 3 bases and J gave up 3 bases; unmatched junction bases: 8. The CDR3 reads CAISDWLAANYEQYF. In DNA form, the CDR3 reads TGTGCCATCAGTGACTGGCTAGCGGCAAACTACGAGCAGTACTTC.

The V and J genes are TRBV5-1 and TRBJ2-1; TRBD2 agrees at 8 bases. Per the germline V gene, CDR1 is SGHRS and CDR2 is YFSETQ. CDR3 length equals 15 residues. Unmatched junction bases numbered 8, after V lost 4 bases and J lost 5 bases. The CDR3 coding sequence is TGCGCCAGCAGCCAAAGCGGGAGTATAAACAATGAGCAGTTCTTC. As protein: CASSQSGSINNEQFF.